The 3 T cell receptor beta chains below were found in one sample sequenced in a study of shared clonotypes between healthy human individuals. Profiling relied on immunoSEQ multiplex PCR, and the TCRdb table lists in-frame clones only, not all of them. This sample has around 500,000 clones, with 78% found just once. Sequencing used PBMCs. The origin of the receptors is a woman in her thirties or forties in good health. Some clones in this sample may be carry-over from other donors' samples.

The V and J genes are TRBV6-6 and TRBJ2-7, with 9 nucleotides matching TRBD1. Looked up from germline, CDR1 is MNHNY and CDR2 is SVGAGI (reference sequence). Unmatched junction bases numbered 16, after V lost 6 bases and J lost 7 bases. The CDR3 runs 16 residues. This chain's CDR3 is CASRRTTGGEVKEQYF. In nucleotides, the CDR3 is TGTGCCAGCAGGCGTACAACAGGGGGCGAGGTAAAAGAGCAGTACTTC.

The chain employs TRBV19 and TRBJ1-1; unclear D gene. Trimming took off 7 bases at V and 3 bases at J, with 6 bases between the two ends. CDR1 and CDR2 (germline): LNHDA, SQIVND (reference sequence). This CDR3 contains 11 residues. In DNA form, the CDR3 reads TGTGCCAGTAATACCCACACTGAAGCTTTCTTT. This encodes CASNTHTEAFF.

CDR3 coding DNA: TGTGCCAGCAGCCCGTCAGCGGGACCCCGGGAGCAGTACTTC. Encoded protein: CASSPSAGPREQYF. V usage is TRBV14 and J usage is TRBJ2-7; 7 nucleotides align to TRBD2. CDR1 and CDR2 (germline): SGHDN, FVKESK. This CDR3 is 14 amino acids long. The junction had 10 bases not matched to a gene; V was cut back by 4 bases and J by 7 bases.